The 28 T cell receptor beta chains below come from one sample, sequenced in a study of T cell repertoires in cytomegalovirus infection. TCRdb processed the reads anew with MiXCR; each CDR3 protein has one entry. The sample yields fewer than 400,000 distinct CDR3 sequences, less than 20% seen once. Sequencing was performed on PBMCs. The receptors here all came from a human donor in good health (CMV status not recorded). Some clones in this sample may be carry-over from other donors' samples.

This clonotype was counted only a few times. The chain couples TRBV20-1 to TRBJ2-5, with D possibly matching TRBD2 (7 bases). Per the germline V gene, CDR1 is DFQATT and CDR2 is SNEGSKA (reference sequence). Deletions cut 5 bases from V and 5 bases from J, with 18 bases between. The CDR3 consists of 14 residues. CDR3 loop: CSAAGAGGAETQYF. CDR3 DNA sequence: TGCAGTGCTGCGGGGGCTGGGGGGGCCGAGACCCAGTACTTC.

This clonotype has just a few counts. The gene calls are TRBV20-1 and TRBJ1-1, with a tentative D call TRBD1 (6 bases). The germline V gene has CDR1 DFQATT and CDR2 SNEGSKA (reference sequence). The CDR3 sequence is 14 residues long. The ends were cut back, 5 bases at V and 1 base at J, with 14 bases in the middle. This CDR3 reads CSADRDKANTEAFF. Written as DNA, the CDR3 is TGCAGTGCTGACCGGGACAAAGCGAACACTGAAGCTTTCTTT.

The DNA of the CDR3 is TGTGCCAGCAGTGTTGCGAGGTTTGGGCAGACCCAGTACTTC. Protein: CASSVARFGQTQYF. V is TRBV2 and J is TRBJ2-5; no firm D call. Germline-derived CDR1 and CDR2 are SNHLY and FYNNEI. Trimming shortened V by 4 bases and J by 6 bases, and 15 bases separated the two germline ends. The CDR3 length is 14 residues.

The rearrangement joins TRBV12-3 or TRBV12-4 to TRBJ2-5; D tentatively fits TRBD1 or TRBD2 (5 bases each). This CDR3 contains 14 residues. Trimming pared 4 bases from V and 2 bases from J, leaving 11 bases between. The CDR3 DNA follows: TGTGCCAGCAGTTCGTGGGACCTTCAAGAGACCCAGTACTTC. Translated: CASSSWDLQETQYF.

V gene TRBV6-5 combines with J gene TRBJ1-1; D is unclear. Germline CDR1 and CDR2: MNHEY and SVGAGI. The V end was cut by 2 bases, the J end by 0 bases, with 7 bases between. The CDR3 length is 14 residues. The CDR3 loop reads CASSYDIMNTEAFF. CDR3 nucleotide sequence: TGTGCCAGCAGTTACGACATCATGAACACTGAAGCTTTCTTT.

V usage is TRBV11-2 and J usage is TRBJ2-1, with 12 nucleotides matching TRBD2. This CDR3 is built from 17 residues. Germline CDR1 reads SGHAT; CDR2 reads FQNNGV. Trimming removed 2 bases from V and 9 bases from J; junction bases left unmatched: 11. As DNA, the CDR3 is TGTGCCAGCAGCTTAATCGGCGGACTAGCGGGAATGGGTGAGCAGTTCTTC. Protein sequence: CASSLIGGLAGMGEQFF. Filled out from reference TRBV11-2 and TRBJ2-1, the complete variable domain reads EAGVAQSPRYKIIEKRQSVAFWCNPISGHATLYWYQQILGQGPKLLIQFQNNGVVDDSQLPKDRFSAERLKGVDSTLKIQPAKLEDSAVYLCASSLIGGLAGMGEQFFGPGTRLTVL.

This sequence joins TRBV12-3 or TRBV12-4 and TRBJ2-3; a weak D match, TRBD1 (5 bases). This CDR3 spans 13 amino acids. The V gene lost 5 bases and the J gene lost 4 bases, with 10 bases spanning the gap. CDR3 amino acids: CASSAGFADTQYF. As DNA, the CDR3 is TGTGCCAGCAGTGCAGGGTTTGCAGATACGCAGTATTTT.

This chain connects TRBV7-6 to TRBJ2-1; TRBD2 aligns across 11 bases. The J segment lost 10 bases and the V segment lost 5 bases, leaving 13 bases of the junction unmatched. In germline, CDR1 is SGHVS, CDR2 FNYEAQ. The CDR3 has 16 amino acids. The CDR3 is CASSPRVDTSGGEQFF. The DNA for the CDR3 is TGTGCCAGCAGCCCCCGGGTGGATACTAGCGGGGGCGAGCAGTTCTTC.

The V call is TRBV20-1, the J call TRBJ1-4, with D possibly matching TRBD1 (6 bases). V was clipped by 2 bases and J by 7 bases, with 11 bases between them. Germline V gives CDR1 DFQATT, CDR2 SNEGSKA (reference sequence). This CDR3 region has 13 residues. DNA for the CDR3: TGCAGTGCTAGACCGGAGGGGGGTGAAAAACTGTTTTTT. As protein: CSARPEGGEKLFF.

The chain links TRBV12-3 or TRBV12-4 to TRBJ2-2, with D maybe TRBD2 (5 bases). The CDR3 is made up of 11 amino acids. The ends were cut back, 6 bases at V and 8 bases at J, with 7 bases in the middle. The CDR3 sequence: CASSPGGELFF. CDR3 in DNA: TGTGCCAGCAGCCCGGGGGGGGAGCTGTTTTTT.

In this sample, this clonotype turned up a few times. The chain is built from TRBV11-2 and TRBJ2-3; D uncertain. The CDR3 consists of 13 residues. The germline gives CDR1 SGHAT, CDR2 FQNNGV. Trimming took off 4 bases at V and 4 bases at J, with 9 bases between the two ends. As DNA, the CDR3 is TGTGCCAGCAGCTCCTTCGGTCCAGATACGCAGTATTTT. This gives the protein CASSSFGPDTQYF.

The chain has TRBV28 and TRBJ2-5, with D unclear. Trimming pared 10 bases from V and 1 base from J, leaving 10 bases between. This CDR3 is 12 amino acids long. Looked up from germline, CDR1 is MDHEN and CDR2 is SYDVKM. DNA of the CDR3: TGTGCCACCGGTCCCCTCCAAGAGACCCAGTACTTC. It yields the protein CATGPLQETQYF.

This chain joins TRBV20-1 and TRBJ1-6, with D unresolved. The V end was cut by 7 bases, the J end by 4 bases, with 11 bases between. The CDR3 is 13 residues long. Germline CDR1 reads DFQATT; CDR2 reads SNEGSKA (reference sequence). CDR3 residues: CSVGSSYNSPLHF. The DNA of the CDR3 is TGCAGTGTTGGGAGCTCGTATAATTCACCCCTCCACTTT.

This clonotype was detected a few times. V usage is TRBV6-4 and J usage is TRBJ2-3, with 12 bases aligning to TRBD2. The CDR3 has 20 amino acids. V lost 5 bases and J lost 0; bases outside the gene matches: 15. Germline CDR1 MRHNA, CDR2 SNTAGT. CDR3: CASSMTTLAGGLNSTDTQYF. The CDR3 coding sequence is TGTGCCAGCAGTATGACGACACTAGCGGGGGGATTGAACAGCACAGATACGCAGTATTTT.

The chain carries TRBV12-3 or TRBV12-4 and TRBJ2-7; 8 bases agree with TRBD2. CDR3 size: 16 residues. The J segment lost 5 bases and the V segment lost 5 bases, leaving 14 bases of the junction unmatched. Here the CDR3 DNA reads TGTGCCAGCAGTCGTCGGGGGGGCCCTACAATGAACGAGCAGTACTTC. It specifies CASSRRGGPTMNEQYF.

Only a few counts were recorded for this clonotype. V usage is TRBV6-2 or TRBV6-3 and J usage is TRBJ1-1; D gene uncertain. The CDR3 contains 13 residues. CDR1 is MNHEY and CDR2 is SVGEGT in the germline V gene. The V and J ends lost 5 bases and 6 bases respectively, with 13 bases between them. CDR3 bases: TGTGCCAGCAGTCTAGAGGATTGGTCTGAAGCTTTCTTT. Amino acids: CASSLEDWSEAFF.

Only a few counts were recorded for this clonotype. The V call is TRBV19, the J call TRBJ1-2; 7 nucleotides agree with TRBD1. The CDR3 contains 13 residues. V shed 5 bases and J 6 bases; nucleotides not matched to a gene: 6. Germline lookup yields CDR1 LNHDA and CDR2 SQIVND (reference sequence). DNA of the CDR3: TGTGCCAGTAGTCCCACAGACAGGGATGGCTACACCTTC. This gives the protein CASSPTDRDGYTF.

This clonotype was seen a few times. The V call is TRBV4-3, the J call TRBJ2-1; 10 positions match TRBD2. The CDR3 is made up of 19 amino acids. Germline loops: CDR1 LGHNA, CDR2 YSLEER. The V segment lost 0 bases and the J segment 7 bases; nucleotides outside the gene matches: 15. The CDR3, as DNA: TGCGCCAGCAGCCAAGACATACGAGGGCTAGCGGGAGCCATAAATGAGCAGTTCTTC. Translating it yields CASSQDIRGLAGAINEQFF.

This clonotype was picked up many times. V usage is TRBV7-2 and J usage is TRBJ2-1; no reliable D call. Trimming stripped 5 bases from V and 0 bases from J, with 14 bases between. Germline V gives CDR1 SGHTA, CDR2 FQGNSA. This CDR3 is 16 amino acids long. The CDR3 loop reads CASSSSYGSSYNEQFF. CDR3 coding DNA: TGTGCCAGCAGCAGTAGTTACGGTAGCTCCTACAATGAGCAGTTCTTC.

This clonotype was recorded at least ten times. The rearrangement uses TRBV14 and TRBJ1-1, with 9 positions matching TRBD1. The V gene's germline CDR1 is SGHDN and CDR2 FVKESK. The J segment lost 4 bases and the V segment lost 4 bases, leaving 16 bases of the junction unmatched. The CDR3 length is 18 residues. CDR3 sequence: CASSRRGLPGQGGTEAFF. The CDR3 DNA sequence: TGTGCCAGCAGCCGAAGGGGCCTCCCGGGACAGGGAGGCACTGAAGCTTTCTTT.

DNA of the CDR3: TGCAGCGTTGCCCCGCGGGGAGACGACGAGCAGTACTTC. This sequence encodes CSVAPRGDDEQYF. This chain uses TRBV29-1 with TRBJ2-7; maybe TRBD2 (6 bases). V shed 4 bases and J shed 5 bases, with 15 bases lying between them. The CDR3 loop spans 13 amino acids. Germline-derived CDR1 and CDR2 are SQVTM and ANQGSEA.

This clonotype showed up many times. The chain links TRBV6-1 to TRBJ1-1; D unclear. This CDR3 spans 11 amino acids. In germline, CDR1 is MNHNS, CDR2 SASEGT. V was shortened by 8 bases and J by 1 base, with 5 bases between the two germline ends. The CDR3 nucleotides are TGTGCCAGCGTGGAGAACACTGAAGCTTTCTTT. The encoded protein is CASVENTEAFF.

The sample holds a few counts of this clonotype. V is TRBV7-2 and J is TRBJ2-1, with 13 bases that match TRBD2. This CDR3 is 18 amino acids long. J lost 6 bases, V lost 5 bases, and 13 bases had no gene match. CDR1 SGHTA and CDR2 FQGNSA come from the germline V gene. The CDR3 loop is CASSPRTSGGRVGNEQFF. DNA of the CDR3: TGTGCCAGCAGCCCCCGGACTAGCGGGGGCCGAGTGGGCAATGAGCAGTTCTTC.

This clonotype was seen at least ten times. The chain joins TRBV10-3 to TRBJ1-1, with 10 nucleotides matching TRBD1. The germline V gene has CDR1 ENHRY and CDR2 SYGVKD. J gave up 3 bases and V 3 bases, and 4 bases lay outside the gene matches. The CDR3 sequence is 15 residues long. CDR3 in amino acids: CAISDWDRGDTEAFF. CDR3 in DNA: TGTGCCATCAGTGACTGGGACAGGGGAGACACTGAAGCTTTCTTT.

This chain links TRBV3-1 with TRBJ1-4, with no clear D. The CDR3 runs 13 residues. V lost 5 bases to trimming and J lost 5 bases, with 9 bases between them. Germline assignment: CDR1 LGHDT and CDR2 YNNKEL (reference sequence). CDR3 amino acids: CASSSTLNEKLFF. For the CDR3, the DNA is TGTGCCAGCAGCTCGACCCTGAATGAAAAACTGTTTTTT.

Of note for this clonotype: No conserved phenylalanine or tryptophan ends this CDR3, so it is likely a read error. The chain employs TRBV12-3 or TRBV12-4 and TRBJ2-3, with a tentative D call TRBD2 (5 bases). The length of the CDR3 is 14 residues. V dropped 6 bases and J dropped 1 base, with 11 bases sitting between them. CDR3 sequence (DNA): TGTGCCAGCAGCCCGACCGGGGGCACAGATACGCAGTATGTT. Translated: CASSPTGGTDTQYV.

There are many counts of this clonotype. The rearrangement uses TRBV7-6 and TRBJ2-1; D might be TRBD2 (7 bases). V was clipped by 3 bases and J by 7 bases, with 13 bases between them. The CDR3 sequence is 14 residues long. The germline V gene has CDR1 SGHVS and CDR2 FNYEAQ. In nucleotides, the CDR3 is TGTGCCAGCAGCTTGGGGGGCGGGAGTAATGAGCAGTTCTTC. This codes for CASSLGGGSNEQFF.

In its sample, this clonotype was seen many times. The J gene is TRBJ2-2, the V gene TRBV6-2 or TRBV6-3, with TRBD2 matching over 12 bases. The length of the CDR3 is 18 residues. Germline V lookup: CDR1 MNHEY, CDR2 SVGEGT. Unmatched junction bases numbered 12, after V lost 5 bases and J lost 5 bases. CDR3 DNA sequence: TGTGCCAGCAGTCTCGAGCTAGCGGGAGGGCCTGTGACCGGGGAGCTGTTTTTT. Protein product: CASSLELAGGPVTGELFF.